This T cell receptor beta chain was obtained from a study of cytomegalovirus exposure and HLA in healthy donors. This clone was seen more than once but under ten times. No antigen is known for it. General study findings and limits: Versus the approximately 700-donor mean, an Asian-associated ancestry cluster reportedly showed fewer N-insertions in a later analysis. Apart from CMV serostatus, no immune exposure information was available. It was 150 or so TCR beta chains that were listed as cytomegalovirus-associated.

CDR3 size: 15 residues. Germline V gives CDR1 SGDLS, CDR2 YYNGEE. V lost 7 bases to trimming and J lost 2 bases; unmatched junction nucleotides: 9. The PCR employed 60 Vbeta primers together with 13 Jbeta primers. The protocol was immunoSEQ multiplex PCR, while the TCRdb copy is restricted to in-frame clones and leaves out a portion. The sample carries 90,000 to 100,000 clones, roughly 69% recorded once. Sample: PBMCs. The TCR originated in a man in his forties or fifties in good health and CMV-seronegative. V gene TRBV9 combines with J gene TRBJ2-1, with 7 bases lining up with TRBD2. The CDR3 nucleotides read TGTGCCAGCGATGGGGGAGGGCCCCCCTACAATGAGCAGTTCTTC. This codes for CASDGGGPPYNEQFF.